These 19 T cell receptor beta chains were all obtained from the same sample, sequenced in a study of CD8+ T cells in alopecia areata. cDNA prepared by RNA extraction and subsequent reverse transcription served as the template for sequencing. Produced via immunoSEQ multiplex PCR; TCRdb's table is partial and in-frame only. The sample records 100,000 to 150,000 clones, roughly 50% being singletons. The specimen was NKG2D-low CD8+ T cells sorted from blood. All receptors derive from a human donor with alopecia areata.

The chain joins TRBV29-1 to TRBJ1-2, with TRBD1 as a possible D gene (5 bases). Germline CDR1 reads SQVTM; CDR2 reads ANQGSEA. This CDR3 spans 11 amino acids. Trimming stripped 4 bases from V and 2 bases from J, with 5 bases between. The CDR3 spells CSVGQNYGYTF. CDR3 in DNA: TGCAGCGTTGGACAGAACTATGGCTACACCTTC.

Written as DNA, the CDR3 is TGTGCCAGCAGTGAGATAGCGGGAGGGCCTCAGGATGAGCAGTTCTTC. This gives the protein CASSEIAGGPQDEQFF. The chain carries TRBV2 and TRBJ2-1, with 11 nucleotides matching TRBD2. V shed 3 bases, J shed 8 bases, and the junction held 9 bases outside the gene matches. CDR3 length equals 16 residues. CDR1 is SNHLY and CDR2 is FYNNEI in the germline V gene. Full variable domain (rest looked up from reference TRBV2 and TRBJ2-1): EPEVTQTPSHQVTQMGQEVILRCVPISNHLYFYWYRQILGQKVEFLVSFYNNEISEKSEIFDDQFSVERPDGSNFTLKIRSTKLEDSAMYFCASSEIAGGPQDEQFFGPGTRLTVL.

There are a few counts of this clone. V and J are TRBV29-1 and TRBJ2-5; D could derive from TRBD1 or TRBD2 (5 bases each). The CDR3 covers 13 residues. CDR1 and CDR2 (germline): SQVTM, ANQGSEA. Trimming pared 4 bases from V and 5 bases from J, leaving 14 bases between. The CDR3 coding sequence is TGCAGCGTTGTGGTGGGGCGAGGGGAGACCCAGTACTTC. It translates to CSVVVGRGETQYF.

Only a few counts were recorded for this clone. This chain links TRBV19 with TRBJ2-7; 7 bases align to TRBD1. Germline V gene sequence: CDR1 LNHDA, CDR2 SQIVND (reference sequence). The CDR3 spans 13 residues. Germline trimming cut 5 bases from V and 2 bases from J; bases unmatched to any gene: 3. The CDR3 spells CASSFGTAYEQYF. The CDR3 DNA sequence: TGTGCCAGTAGTTTTGGGACAGCCTACGAGCAGTACTTC. Combining the CDR3 with reference TRBV19 and TRBJ2-7 gives the whole variable domain DGGITQSPKYLFRKEGQNVTLSCEQNLNHDAMYWYRQDPGQGLRLIYYSQIVNDFQKGDIAEGYSVSREKKESFPLTVTSAQKNPTAFYLCASSFGTAYEQYFGPGTRLTVT.

The genes are TRBV5-5 and TRBJ2-3; 7 nucleotides match TRBD2. The V and J ends lost 0 bases and 2 bases, in that order; junction bases with no gene match: 3. Germline CDR1 SGHKS, CDR2 YYEKEE (reference sequence). This CDR3 comprises 15 residues. CDR3 bases: TGTGCCAGCAGCTTGGAGGGACTACTCACAGATACGCAGTATTTT. Protein sequence: CASSLEGLLTDTQYF.

V is TRBV29-1 and J is TRBJ1-2; D gene uncertain. V was clipped by 1 base and J by 7 bases, with 10 bases between them. Germline-derived CDR1 and CDR2 are SQVTM and ANQGSEA. CDR3 length: 12 amino acids. The CDR3 region is CSVEGVLGGYTF. In nucleotides, the CDR3 is TGCAGCGTTGAAGGGGTGTTGGGTGGCTACACCTTC.

In DNA, the CDR3 is TGCAGCGTTGAAGTAGGGGCGCGGGGGCCAGATACGCAGTATTTT. The encoded protein is CSVEVGARGPDTQYF. The chain has TRBV29-1 and TRBJ2-3; possibly TRBD2 for D (7 bases). V was clipped by 1 base and J by 4 bases, with 15 bases between them. The V gene's germline CDR1 is SQVTM and CDR2 ANQGSEA. This CDR3 is built from 15 residues.

Concerning this clone itself: An end of the junction differs from the germline gene, which may be a read error. The chain has TRBV29-1 and TRBJ1-1; maybe TRBD1 (5 bases). Germline assignment: CDR1 SQVTM and CDR2 ANQGSEA. CDR3 length equals 13 residues. The CDR3 is CSVEGTQRPEAFF. CDR3 coding DNA: TGCAGCGTGGAAGGGACCCAACGGCCTGAAGCTTTCTTT.

This chain links TRBV27 with TRBJ1-5, with D uncertain. The CDR3 has 14 amino acids. CDR1 is MNHEY, CDR2 SMNVEV, per germline (reference sequence). Trimming stripped 2 bases from V and 7 bases from J, with 12 bases between. The chain's CDR3 is CASSLRAGQQPQHF. The CDR3 bases are TGTGCCAGCAGTTTACGGGCAGGCCAACAGCCCCAGCATTTT.

This clone was seen a handful of times. The chain uses TRBV29-1 and TRBJ2-5; a possible D gene is TRBD2 (7 bases). CDR1 is SQVTM and CDR2 is ANQGSEA in the germline V gene. This CDR3 region has 13 residues. Trimming pared 7 bases from V and 6 bases from J, leaving 18 bases between. CDR3 coding DNA: TGCAGCGAGCTTATACAGGGAGGGCAGACCCAGTACTTC. Protein: CSELIQGGQTQYF.

The rearrangement joins TRBV29-1 to TRBJ2-2; TRBD2 matches 11 bases. The CDR3 extends over 18 amino acids. Looked up from germline, CDR1 is SQVTM and CDR2 is ANQGSEA. J was trimmed by 3 bases and V by 6 bases; bases with no gene match: 15. The CDR3 nucleotides read TGCAGCGTGAAAACAGGGGGTCTAGCGGGAGGTTACACCGGGGAGCTGTTTTTT. Residues: CSVKTGGLAGGYTGELFF.

This clone was picked up a small number of times. This chain joins TRBV14 and TRBJ2-1; the D is unclear. This CDR3 is built from 15 residues. CDR1 is SGHDN, CDR2 FVKESK, per germline. V was shortened by 3 bases and J by 4 bases, with 13 bases between the two germline ends. The CDR3 DNA is TGTGCCAGCAGCCATAGACAAGCCGTGTACAATGAGCAGTTCTTC. Translation: CASSHRQAVYNEQFF.

V is TRBV27 and J is TRBJ2-2; 7 bases are a match to TRBD1. V gave up 8 bases and J gave up 5 bases; unmatched junction bases: 5. CDR1 and CDR2 from the germline V gene are MNHEY and SMNVEV (reference sequence). CDR3 length: 13 amino acids. The CDR3 coding sequence is TGTGCCAGCTGGACAGGCCCAACCGGGGAGCTGTTTTTT. This encodes CASWTGPTGELFF.

The rearrangement links TRBV25-1 to TRBJ2-3; no firm D call. CDR3 length equals 15 residues. V dropped 1 base and J dropped 0 bases, with 8 bases sitting between them. Germline V gene sequence: CDR1 MGHDK, CDR2 SYGVNS. CDR3 coding DNA: TGTGCCAGCAGTGAATGGGAAACTAGCACAGATACGCAGTATTTT. Translated, it gives CASSEWETSTDTQYF.

In DNA, the CDR3 is TGTGCCAGCAGCCATAGATCAGATACGCAGTATTTT. Translated, it gives CASSHRSDTQYF. The genes are TRBV28 and TRBJ2-3; no reliable D call. The CDR3 extends over 12 amino acids. The germline V and J ends were trimmed by 6 bases and 4 bases, with 8 bases remaining between them. The germline V gene has CDR1 MDHEN and CDR2 SYDVKM. The whole variable domain, remainder taken from reference TRBV28 and TRBJ2-3, is DVKVTQSSRYLVKRTGEKVFLECVQDMDHENMFWYRQDPGLGLRLIYFSYDVKMKEKGDIPEGYSVSREKKERFSLILESASTNQTSMYLCASSHRSDTQYFGPGTRLTVL.

The CDR3 region has the DNA TGTGCCTGGAGTGTAAAACCCGATGGCTACACCTTC. Translation: CAWSVKPDGYTF. The gene calls are TRBV30 and TRBJ1-2; no clear D. Germline CDR1 is GTSNPN and CDR2 is SVGIG (reference sequence). V was trimmed by 0 bases and J by 6 bases, leaving 8 bases between them. The CDR3 contains 12 residues.

The V and J genes are TRBV7-9 and TRBJ1-5; 9 bases are shared with TRBD1. V was pared by 3 bases and J by 5 bases, with 5 bases of the junction left unmatched. The CDR3 spans 15 residues. The germline V gene encodes CDR1 SEHNR and CDR2 FQNEAQ (reference sequence). This chain's CDR3 is CASSLGGQGDQPQHF. CDR3 nucleotides: TGTGCCAGCAGCTTGGGGGGACAGGGTGATCAGCCCCAGCATTTT.

The rearrangement joins TRBV28 to TRBJ2-1; the D is unclear. CDR1 is MDHEN and CDR2 is SYDVKM in the germline V gene. This CDR3 has 9 amino acids. The V gene lost 8 bases and the J gene lost 8 bases, with 4 bases spanning the gap. The DNA of the CDR3 is TGTGCCAGCGGGGATGAGCAGTTCTTC. Translating gives CASGDEQFF.

This chain uses TRBV11-1 with TRBJ2-7; D is perhaps TRBD2 (5 bases). The germline CDR1 and CDR2 sequences are SGHAT and FQDESV (reference sequence). The V and J ends lost 2 bases and 3 bases respectively, with 11 bases between them. This CDR3 spans 14 amino acids. CDR3 region: CASSLRGNHYEQYF. The CDR3 coding sequence is TGTGCCAGCAGCTTACGAGGGAACCACTACGAGCAGTACTTC.